These T cell receptor beta chains were read from a single sample in a study of T cell repertoires in cytomegalovirus infection. TCRdb redid the calling of the reads with MiXCR, one entry per CDR3 protein. The sample has approximately 990,000 distinct CDR3 sequences, less than 40% seen once. The antigens these receptors bind are not known. Sequencing used cultured CD8+ T cells from PBMCs, obtained from culture after CMV antigen stimulation. The receptors originated from a human donor in good health (CMV status not recorded). Some clones in this sample may be carry-over from other donors' samples. Each CDR3 is given with its conserved first and last residue. D genes are given only for firm matches. Some rows have no size entry. The others give once, few or many, or a class for an expanded clone.

abundance | j_gene | d_gene | v_gene | CDR3nt | CDR3aa
- | TRBJ1-3 | - | TRBV7-8 | TGTGCCAGCAGCTTCCCCTCTGGAAACACCATATATTTT | CASSFPSGNTIYF
few | TRBJ2-1 | - | TRBV29-1 | TGCAGCGTTGGGGTGGTTAGTGGGTGGAATGAGCAGTTCTTC | CSVGVVSGWNEQFF
few | TRBJ2-1 | - | TRBV12-3/TRBV12-4 | TGTGCCAGCACCAAATTCGAGAGGGCGGGGCAGTTCTTC | CASTKFERAGQFF
few | TRBJ2-5 | - | TRBV12-3/TRBV12-4 | TGTGCCAGCAGTTTAAACTCCATCGGGGAGACCCAGTACTTC | CASSLNSIGETQYF
many | TRBJ2-2 | - | TRBV7-6 | TGTGCCAGCAGCTTAGAGATGGCGGGACATCTGACCAACACCGGGGAGCTGTTTTTT | CASSLEMAGHLTNTGELFF
- | TRBJ1-5 | - | TRBV6-2/TRBV6-3 | TGTGCCAGCAGTTACTCGATTTGGGGGCTGAATAATCAGCCCCAGCATTTT | CASSYSIWGLNNQPQHF
- | TRBJ1-3 | - | TRBV6-1 | TGTGCCAGCAGTGAATGGGACGCTCGAGGAAACACCATATATTTT | CASSEWDARGNTIYF
few | TRBJ2-7 | TRBD1 | TRBV10-2 | TGCGCCAGCAAAACAGGGGAATACTACGAGCAGTACTTC | CASKTGEYYEQYF
few | TRBJ1-5 | - | TRBV6-2/TRBV6-3 | TGTGCCTCCAAGGGCGGGGGTCCTAATCAGCCCCAGCATTTT | CASKGGGPNQPQHF
few | TRBJ2-3 | TRBD1 | TRBV12-3/TRBV12-4 | TGTGCCAGCAGTTCCGGGACAGGGGCAGATACGCAGTATTTT | CASSSGTGADTQYF
- | TRBJ1-5 | - | TRBV6-2/TRBV6-3 | TGTGCCAGCAGTCCCCGTGGGGCGGCTCAGCCCCAGCATTTT | CASSPRGAAQPQHF
few | TRBJ2-1 | TRBD1 | TRBV7-8 | TGTGCCAGCAGCTACCGGGACAGGGTCCCCTACAATGAGCAGTTCTTC | CASSYRDRVPYNEQFF
few | TRBJ1-1 | - | TRBV12-3/TRBV12-4 | TGTGCCAGCAGCCTCGGGCCCAGAGGGGTACCTGAAGCTTTCTTT | CASSLGPRGVPEAFF
few | TRBJ2-7 | TRBD2 | TRBV4-1 | TGCGCCAGCAGCCAAGCGACGGGACTAGGGGACGCCGAGCAGTACTTC | CASSQATGLGDAEQYF
many | TRBJ2-1 | - | TRBV7-6 | TGTGCCAGCAGCTTAACAGCGGGCGACTACAATGAGCAGTTCTTC | CASSLTAGDYNEQFF
- | TRBJ1-1 | TRBD1 | TRBV6-1 | TGTGCCAGCAGCCCTACAGGGGGAGGATTGGCAGACACTGAAGCTTTCTTT | CASSPTGGGLADTEAFF
- | TRBJ1-1 | - | TRBV7-9 | TGTGCCAGCGCAGGACATCCGAACACTGAAGCTTTCTTT | CASAGHPNTEAFF
many | TRBJ1-1 | - | TRBV7-8 | TGTGCCAGCAGCTTAGAGCCAGGGCCTATAAACACTGAAGCTTTCTTT | CASSLEPGPINTEAFF
- | TRBJ2-3 | - | TRBV27 | TGTGCCAGCAGTCCCGTACCAAGCACAGATACGCAGTATTTT | CASSPVPSTDTQYF
- | TRBJ1-2 | - | TRBV2 | TGTGCCACGGACACGACTATAGGCTACACCTTC | CATDTTIGYTF
- | TRBJ2-2 | - | TRBV7-9 | TGTGCCAGCAGCTTCGGTCATAAGAACACCGGGGAGCTGTTTTTT | CASSFGHKNTGELFF
- | TRBJ1-1 | - | TRBV9 | TGTGCCAGCAGCGTAGCTGGGGCTAACACTGAAGCTTTCTTT | CASSVAGANTEAFF
many | TRBJ1-5 | - | TRBV7-8 | TGTGCCAGCAGCGTAGACGTGGGGTTGGGGCAGCCCCAGCATTTT | CASSVDVGLGQPQHF
- | TRBJ2-1 | - | TRBV19 | TGTGCCAGTAGTATAGAGCCGGGGCTCAATGAGCAGTTCTTC | CASSIEPGLNEQFF
few | TRBJ2-2 | TRBD1 | TRBV25-1 | TGTGCCAGCAGTTCCCAAAGGTACAGGGGGCTAACTTCAGACACCGGGGAGCTGTTTTTT | CASSSQRYRGLTSDTGELFF
many | TRBJ2-3 | - | TRBV7-2 | TGTGCCAGCAGCTTAAGCCCTCCTAGCGCAGGCACAGATACGCAGTATTTT | CASSLSPPSAGTDTQYF
- | TRBJ2-1 | TRBD1 | TRBV3-1 | TGTGCCAGCAGCCAACCGGGACAGGGCTACAATGAGCAGTTCTTC | CASSQPGQGYNEQFF
once | TRBJ2-6 | TRBD1 | TRBV2 | TGTGCCAGCAGTGACCCCGGGACAGGGTTTGGGGCCAACGTCCTGACTTTC | CASSDPGTGFGANVLTF
- | TRBJ2-2 | - | TRBV27 | TGTGTCAGCAGGGGGGAGGGAGCGAACACCGGGGAGCTGTTTTTT | CVSRGEGANTGELFF
- | TRBJ1-2 | - | TRBV7-2 | TGTGCCAGCAGCTGGGGGACGGTCTATGGCTACACCTTC | CASSWGTVYGYTF
- | TRBJ1-4 | - | TRBV25-1 | TGTGCCAGCTCTGCGGACAGTGATCTGTTCCAGGAACTGTTTTTT | CASSADSDLFQELFF
- | TRBJ2-2 | - | TRBV5-1 | TGCGCCAGCAGCGAAAAAGGGTGGCTGTACACCGGGGAGCTGTTTTTT | CASSEKGWLYTGELFF
- | TRBJ2-3 | - | TRBV28 | TGTGCCAGCAGTTCCCCGCCAGGGGCTTGGGATACGCAGTATTTT | CASSSPPGAWDTQYF
- | TRBJ1-1 | - | TRBV5-6 | TGTGCCAGCAGCTTGGCCGTGACGGGCATATTTGAACCTGAAGCTTTCTTT | CASSLAVTGIFEPEAFF
- | TRBJ2-3 | - | TRBV4-1 | TGCGCCAGCAGCCAAGAATTTTTGACGGCCACAGATACGCAGTATTTT | CASSQEFLTATDTQYF
many | TRBJ2-3 | TRBD2 | TRBV7-2 | TGTGCCAGCAGCTTAGGCGTCGGGGGGAGCACAGATACGCAGTATTTT | CASSLGVGGSTDTQYF
few | TRBJ2-5 | - | TRBV6-2/TRBV6-3 | TGTGCCAGCAGTCCGACAGGCTACACCTGGGAGACCCAGTACTTC | CASSPTGYTWETQYF
- | TRBJ1-4 | TRBD1 | TRBV13 | TGTGCCAGCAGCGGAACAGGGGGAAGTGAAAAACTGTTTTTT | CASSGTGGSEKLFF
- | TRBJ1-1 | - | TRBV4-1 | TGCGCCAGCAGCCAAGTCGGGGAGGCCACTGAAGCTTTCTTT | CASSQVGEATEAFF
- | TRBJ2-1 | - | TRBV6-5 | TGTGCCAGCAGTTCGAGGGGGATTGGGAATGAGCAGTTCTTC | CASSSRGIGNEQFF
few | TRBJ1-1 | - | TRBV7-9 | TGTGCCAGCAGCGCAACCAGGGAGAACACTGAAGCTTTCTTT | CASSATRENTEAFF
- | TRBJ1-4 | - | TRBV14 | TGTGCCAGCAGCCAAGCGTCGACCAATAATGAAAAACTGTTTTTT | CASSQASTNNEKLFF
many | TRBJ1-3 | - | TRBV19 | TGTGCCAGCAGCTGGGGTCCGGGACGCTCTGGAAACACCATATATTTT | CASSWGPGRSGNTIYF
- | TRBJ2-7 | TRBD1 | TRBV28 | TGTGCCAGCAACCAGGACAGGCGACGCAATGGGTTTGACGAGCAGTACTTC | CASNQDRRRNGFDEQYF
many | TRBJ2-1 | TRBD1 | TRBV7-2 | TGTGCCAGCGGGTACGGGACAGGCAATGAGCAGTTCTTC | CASGYGTGNEQFF
- | TRBJ1-2 | - | TRBV7-6 | TGTGCCAGCAACACAGAGTCTTGGGGGTCTAACTATGGCTACACCTTC | CASNTESWGSNYGYTF
- | TRBJ1-2 | - | TRBV29-1 | TGCAGCGTTGAAGTAAGGGGAAAGGGCTATGGCTACACCTTC | CSVEVRGKGYGYTF
- | TRBJ1-6 | - | TRBV27 | TGTGCCAGCAGTCGTACCCCACAGGGATACAATTCACCCCTCCACTTT | CASSRTPQGYNSPLHF
- | TRBJ2-7 | - | TRBV14 | TGTGCCAGCAGCCAAAGGCTAGTTTACTACGAGCAGTACTTC | CASSQRLVYYEQYF
- | TRBJ2-3 | - | TRBV4-1 | TGCGCCAGCAGCCAAGAAAGCCTAAGGGGGGGCCAGGATTCAGATACGCAGTATTTT | CASSQESLRGGQDSDTQYF
- | TRBJ2-3 | TRBD1 | TRBV7-3 | TGTGCCAGCAGCATCGACAGGGGGGACACAGATACGCAGTATTTT | CASSIDRGDTDTQYF
- | TRBJ1-1 | TRBD1 | TRBV7-8 | TGTGCCAGCAGCCACCCACAGGGGTTCACTGAAGCTTTCTTT | CASSHPQGFTEAFF
- | TRBJ1-2 | TRBD1 | TRBV10-3 | TGTGCCATCAGTGAGGAGGGGGCCGGACAGTACCCCCTATGGGATGGCTACACCTTC | CAISEEGAGQYPLWDGYTF
few | TRBJ1-2 | - | TRBV27 | TGTGCCAGCAGTTTCAGGACGGGGCGAAGCTACACCTTC | CASSFRTGRSYTF
- | TRBJ1-5 | - | TRBV20-1 | TGCAGTGCTAGAGATGCGGGCAGCAATCAGCCCCAGCATTTT | CSARDAGSNQPQHF